Below are 7 T cell receptor beta chains sequenced from a single sample in a study of blood T cell repertoires in COVID-19. Assay: immunoSEQ multiplex PCR; the TCRdb copy retains only in-frame clones and omits some. This sample has about 370,000 clones, with 75% to 90% found just once. What was sequenced was PBMCs or T cells enriched from blood (not recorded which). The receptors were sampled from a man aged 18 to 29 who had recovered from COVID-19.

J is TRBJ2-7 and V is TRBV19; D remains ambiguous. CDR1 is LNHDA and CDR2 is SQIVND in the germline V gene (reference sequence). The V gene lost 1 base and the J gene lost 4 bases, with 11 bases spanning the gap. The CDR3 consists of 14 residues. CDR3 protein: CASSIGPTGYEQYF. CDR3 coding DNA: TGTGCCAGTAGTATAGGACCGACCGGGTACGAGCAGTACTTC.

The chain couples TRBV7-8 to TRBJ1-1; D may be TRBD1 (6 bases). The V end lost 2 bases, the J end lost 5 bases, and 21 bases lay between the germline ends. CDR1 is SGHVS, CDR2 FQNEAQ, per germline. The CDR3 runs to 17 residues. Written as DNA, the CDR3 is TGTGCCAGCAGCTTACGAGGCAGGGGTTACGAACGGACTGAAGCTTTCTTT. This translates into CASSLRGRGYERTEAFF.

This clone has a handful of counts. The chain recombines TRBV11-2 with TRBJ1-4; D uncertain. V was pared by 0 bases and J by 7 bases, with 9 bases between. CDR1 is SGHAT and CDR2 is FQNNGV in the germline V gene. This CDR3 has 14 amino acids. The CDR3 reads CASSLDRLSEKLFF. CDR3 in DNA: TGTGCCAGCAGCTTAGACAGGCTGAGTGAAAAACTGTTTTTT.

The chain uses TRBV5-1 and TRBJ1-6, with 9 positions matching TRBD1. This CDR3 has 15 residues. The germline CDR1 and CDR2 sequences are SGHRS and YFSETQ. J lost 10 bases, V lost 2 bases, and 7 bases had no gene match. Here the CDR3 DNA reads TGCGCCAGCAGCTTAAGGGGACAGGGAAACTCACCCCTCCACTTT. Residues: CASSLRGQGNSPLHF. Supplemented by reference TRBV5-1 and TRBJ1-6, the full variable domain reads KAGVTQTPRYLIKTRGQQVTLSCSPISGHRSVSWYQQTPGQGLQFLFEYFSETQRNKGNFPGRFSGRQFSNSRSEMNVSTLELGDSALYLCASSLRGQGNSPLHFGNGTRLTVT.

The chain recombines TRBV12-5 with TRBJ2-4; tentative D call: TRBD2 (5 bases). Deletions cut 7 bases from V and 8 bases from J, with 15 bases between. Germline V CDR1 and CDR2: LGHNT, FRNRAP. This CDR3 contains 13 residues. Here the CDR3 DNA reads TGTGCTAGTGCCGGACCCTCGAGGGACATTCAGTACTTC. Its translation: CASAGPSRDIQYF.

The gene calls are TRBV20-1 and TRBJ2-5; 9 bases are a match to TRBD1. Germline V gives CDR1 DFQATT, CDR2 SNEGSKA (reference sequence). The CDR3 has 15 amino acids. V gave up 3 bases and J gave up 5 bases; unmatched junction bases: 10. This CDR3 is CSASKDRGVRETQYF. The DNA for the CDR3 is TGCAGTGCTAGTAAGGACAGGGGAGTGCGGGAGACCCAGTACTTC.

This chain links TRBV28 with TRBJ1-1, with D hard to call. The CDR3 runs to 14 residues. From germline, CDR1 is MDHEN and CDR2 SYDVKM. V was clipped by 2 bases and J by 1 base, with 8 bases between them. CDR3: CASSLVQKNTEAFF. The DNA of the CDR3 is TGTGCCAGCAGTTTAGTACAGAAGAACACTGAAGCTTTCTTT.